This T cell receptor beta chain comes out of a study of blood T cell repertoires in COVID-19. Study in general: The analysed material was cDNA or gDNA that came from T cells, B-cell-depleted T cells, or PBMCs.

Germline V gives CDR1 KGHDR, CDR2 SFDVKD. V shed 3 bases, J shed 4 bases, and the junction held 8 bases outside the gene matches. CDR3 length: 16 amino acids. In the source study's methods: Researchers report that nucleated cell counts were estimated from reference gene primer amplification. Sequencing was performed with immunoSEQ multiplex PCR; in TCRdb, only in-frame clones are kept and a portion is missing. V and J calls and clone size follow that table, whereas D and trimming were derived from the DNA. The sample has about 170,000 clones; about 82% are singletons. This sequence originates from a woman older than 75 with COVID-19, enrolled during active disease. Source material: peripheral blood. The chain recombines TRBV24-1 with TRBJ2-5, with 9 bases fitting TRBD1. This CDR3 is CATSDQLGQGPETQYF. CDR3 in DNA: TGTGCCACCAGTGATCAACTGGGACAGGGCCCAGAGACCCAGTACTTC.